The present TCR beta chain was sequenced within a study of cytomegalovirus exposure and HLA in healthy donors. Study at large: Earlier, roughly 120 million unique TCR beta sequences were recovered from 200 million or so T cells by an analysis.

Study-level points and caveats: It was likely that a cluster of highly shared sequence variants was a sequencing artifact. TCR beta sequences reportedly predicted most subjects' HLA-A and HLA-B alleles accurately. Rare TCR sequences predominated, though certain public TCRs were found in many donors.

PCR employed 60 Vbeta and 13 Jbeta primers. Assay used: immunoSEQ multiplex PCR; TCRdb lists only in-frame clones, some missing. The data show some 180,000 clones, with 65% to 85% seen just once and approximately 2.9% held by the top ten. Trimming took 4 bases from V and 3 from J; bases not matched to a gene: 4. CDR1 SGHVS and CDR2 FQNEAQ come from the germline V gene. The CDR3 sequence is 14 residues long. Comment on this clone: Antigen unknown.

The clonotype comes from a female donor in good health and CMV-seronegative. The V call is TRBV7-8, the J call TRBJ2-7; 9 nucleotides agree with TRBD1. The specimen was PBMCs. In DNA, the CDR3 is TGTGCCAGCAGCTCCAGGGGACAGGGCTACGAGCAGTACTTC. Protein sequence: CASSSRGQGYEQYF.